The clone carrying this T cell receptor (beta chain) was seen many times. The target antigen is unknown. The data stem from a study of neurological immune-mediated disorders. It was by 5'RACE with 10-nucleotide random UMIs that the cDNA was made. TCRdb recomputed calls from the 5' RACE reads with MiXCR, one row per CDR3 protein. This table has about 59,000 distinct CDR3 sequences, around 3.5% appearing once. Study conclusions and caveats: Healthy controls had more TCR clonal expansion than multiple sclerosis, which showed the least, whereas HTLV-1-associated myelopathy showed the most.

Per germline, CDR1 DFQATT and CDR2 SNEGSKA (reference sequence). The CDR3 is made up of 15 amino acids. V lost 3 bases, J lost 7 bases, and 9 bases stayed unmatched. The receptor comes from a woman aged 25-40 years with multiple sclerosis. The sequenced sample was PBMCs. The chain carries TRBV20-1 and TRBJ1-5; the match to TRBD1 covers 10 bases. CDR3 DNA: TGCAGTGCTAGGGGGGGACAGGGGCCGTTACAGCCCCAGCATTTT. Protein sequence: CSARGGQGPLQPQHF.